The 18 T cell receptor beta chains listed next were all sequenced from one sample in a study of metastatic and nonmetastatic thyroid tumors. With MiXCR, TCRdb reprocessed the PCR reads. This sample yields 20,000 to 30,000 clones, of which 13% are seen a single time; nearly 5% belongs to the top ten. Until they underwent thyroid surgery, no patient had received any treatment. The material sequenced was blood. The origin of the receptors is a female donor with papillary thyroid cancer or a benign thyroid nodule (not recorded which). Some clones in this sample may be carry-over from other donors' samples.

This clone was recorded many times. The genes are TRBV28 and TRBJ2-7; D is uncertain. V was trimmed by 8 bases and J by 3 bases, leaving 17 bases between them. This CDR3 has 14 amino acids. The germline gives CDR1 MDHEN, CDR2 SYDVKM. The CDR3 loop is CASHSGGILYEQYF. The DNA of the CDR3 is TGTGCCAGCCATTCAGGCGGAATTCTCTACGAGCAGTACTTC.

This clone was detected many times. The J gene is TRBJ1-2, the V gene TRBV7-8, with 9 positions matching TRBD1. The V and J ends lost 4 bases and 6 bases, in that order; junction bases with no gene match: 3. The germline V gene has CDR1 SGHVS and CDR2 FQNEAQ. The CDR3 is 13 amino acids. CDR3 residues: CASSSGQGDGYTF. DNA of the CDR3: TGTGCCAGCAGCTCGGGACAGGGAGATGGCTACACCTTC.

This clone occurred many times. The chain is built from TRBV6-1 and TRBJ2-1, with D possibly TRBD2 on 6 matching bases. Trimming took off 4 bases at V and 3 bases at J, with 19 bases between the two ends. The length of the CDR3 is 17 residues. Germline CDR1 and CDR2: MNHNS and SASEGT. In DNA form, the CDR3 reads TGTGCCAGCAGTGGCCCCTTTGGGAGGATAAGCTACAATGAGCAGTTCTTC. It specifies CASSGPFGRISYNEQFF.

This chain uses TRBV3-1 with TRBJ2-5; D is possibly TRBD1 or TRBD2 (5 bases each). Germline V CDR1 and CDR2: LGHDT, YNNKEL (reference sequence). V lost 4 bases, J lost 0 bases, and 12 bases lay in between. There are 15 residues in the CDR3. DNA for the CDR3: TGTGCCAGCAGCCCCGGGACCACTCACCAAGAGACCCAGTACTTC. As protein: CASSPGTTHQETQYF.

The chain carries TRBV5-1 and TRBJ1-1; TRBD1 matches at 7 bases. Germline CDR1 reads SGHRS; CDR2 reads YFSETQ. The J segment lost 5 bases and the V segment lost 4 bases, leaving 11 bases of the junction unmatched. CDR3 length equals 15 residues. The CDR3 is CASSVNRGGGTEAFF. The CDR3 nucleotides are TGCGCCAGCAGCGTTAACAGGGGAGGGGGGACTGAAGCTTTCTTT.

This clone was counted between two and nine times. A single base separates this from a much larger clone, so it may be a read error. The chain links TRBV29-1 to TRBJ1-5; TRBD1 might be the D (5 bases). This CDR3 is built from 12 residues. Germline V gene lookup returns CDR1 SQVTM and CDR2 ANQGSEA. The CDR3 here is CGASGPNQPQHF. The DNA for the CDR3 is TGCGGCGCCTCGGGGCCGAATCAGCCCCAGCATTTT.

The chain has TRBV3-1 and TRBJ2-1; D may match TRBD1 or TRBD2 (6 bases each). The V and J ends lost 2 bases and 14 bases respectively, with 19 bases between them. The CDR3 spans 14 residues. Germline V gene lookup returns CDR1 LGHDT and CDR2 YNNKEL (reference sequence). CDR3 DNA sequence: TGTGCCAGCAGCCAAAGGGGGACGGGCGGGATGGAGTTCTTC. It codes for CASSQRGTGGMEFF.

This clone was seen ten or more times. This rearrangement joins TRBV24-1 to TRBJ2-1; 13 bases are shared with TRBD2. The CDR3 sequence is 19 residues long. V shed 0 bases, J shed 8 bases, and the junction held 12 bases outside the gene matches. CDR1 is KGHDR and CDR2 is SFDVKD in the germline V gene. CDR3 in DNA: TGTGCCACCAGTGATTTGAGGACTAGCGGGAGTCCGAGCAGGGATGAGCAGTTCTTC. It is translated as CATSDLRTSGSPSRDEQFF.

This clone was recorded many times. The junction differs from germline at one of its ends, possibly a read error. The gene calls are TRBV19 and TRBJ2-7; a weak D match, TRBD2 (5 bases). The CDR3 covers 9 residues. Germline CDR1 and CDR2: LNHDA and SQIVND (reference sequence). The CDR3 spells CARTERRDF. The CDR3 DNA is TGTGCCAGAACGGAGAGGCGGGACTTC.

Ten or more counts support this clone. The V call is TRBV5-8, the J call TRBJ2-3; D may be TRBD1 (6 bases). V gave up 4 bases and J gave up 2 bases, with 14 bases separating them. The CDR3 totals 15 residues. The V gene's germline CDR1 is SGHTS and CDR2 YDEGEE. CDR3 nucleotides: TGTGCCAGCAGCCACTGGACAGCCATCACAGATACGCAGTATTTT. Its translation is CASSHWTAITDTQYF.

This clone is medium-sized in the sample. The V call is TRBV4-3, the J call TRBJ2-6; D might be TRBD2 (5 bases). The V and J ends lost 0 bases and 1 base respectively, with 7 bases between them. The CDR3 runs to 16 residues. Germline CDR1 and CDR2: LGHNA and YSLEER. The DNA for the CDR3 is TGCGCCAGCAGCCAAGAACGAGGGTCTGGGGCCAACGTCCTGACTTTC. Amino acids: CASSQERGSGANVLTF.

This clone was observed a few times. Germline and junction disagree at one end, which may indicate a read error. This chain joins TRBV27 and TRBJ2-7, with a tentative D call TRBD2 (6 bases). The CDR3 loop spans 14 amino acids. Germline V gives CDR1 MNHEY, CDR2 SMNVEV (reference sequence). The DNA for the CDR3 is TGTGCCAGCAGTCGGGGGACCGGCGACTACGGGCAGTACTTC. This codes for CASSRGTGDYGQYF.

In nucleotides, the CDR3 is TGTGCCTGGAGTGTAATGGTAATGAACACTGAAGCTTTCTTT. This encodes CAWSVMVMNTEAFF. The chain has TRBV30 and TRBJ1-1; D is unresolved. There are 14 residues in the CDR3. CDR1 and CDR2 (germline): GTSNPN, SVGIG (reference sequence). Trimming cost V 0 bases and J 0 bases, with 8 bases left between them.

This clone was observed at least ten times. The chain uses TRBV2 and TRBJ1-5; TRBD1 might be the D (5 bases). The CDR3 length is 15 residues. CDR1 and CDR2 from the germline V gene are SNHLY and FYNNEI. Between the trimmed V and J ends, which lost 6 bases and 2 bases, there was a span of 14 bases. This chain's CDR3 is CASSYGGGGNQPQHF. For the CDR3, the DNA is TGTGCCAGCAGCTATGGGGGGGGAGGCAATCAGCCCCAGCATTTT.

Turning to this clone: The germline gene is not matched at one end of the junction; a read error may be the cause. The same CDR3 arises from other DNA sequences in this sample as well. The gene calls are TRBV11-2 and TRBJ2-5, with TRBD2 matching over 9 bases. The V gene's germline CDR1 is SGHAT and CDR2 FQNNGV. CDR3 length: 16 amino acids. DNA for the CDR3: TGTGCCAGCAGCTTGGGAACCCTAGCGGGACGGGAGACTCAGTACTTC. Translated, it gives CASSLGTLAGRETQYF.

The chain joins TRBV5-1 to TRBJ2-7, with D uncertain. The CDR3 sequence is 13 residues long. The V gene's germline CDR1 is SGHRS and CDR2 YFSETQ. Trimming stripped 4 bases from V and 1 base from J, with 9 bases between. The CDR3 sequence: CASSPAPSYEQYF. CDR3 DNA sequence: TGCGCCAGCAGCCCCGCCCCATCCTACGAGCAGTACTTC.

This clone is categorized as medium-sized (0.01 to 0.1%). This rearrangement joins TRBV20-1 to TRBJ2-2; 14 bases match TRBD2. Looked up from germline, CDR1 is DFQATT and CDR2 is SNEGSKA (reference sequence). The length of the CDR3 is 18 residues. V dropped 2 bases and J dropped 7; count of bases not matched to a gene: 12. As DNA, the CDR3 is TGCAGTGCTAGATTTACCGGGACTAGCGGGAGAGGGGGCGGGGAGCTGTTTTTT. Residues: CSARFTGTSGRGGGELFF.

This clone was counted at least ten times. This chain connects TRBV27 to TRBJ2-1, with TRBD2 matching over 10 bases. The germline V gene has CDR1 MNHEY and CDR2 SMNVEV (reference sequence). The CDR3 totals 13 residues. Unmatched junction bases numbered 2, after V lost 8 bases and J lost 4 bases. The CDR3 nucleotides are TGTGCCAGCGGACTAGCGGAGTACAATGAGCAGTTCTTC. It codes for CASGLAEYNEQFF.